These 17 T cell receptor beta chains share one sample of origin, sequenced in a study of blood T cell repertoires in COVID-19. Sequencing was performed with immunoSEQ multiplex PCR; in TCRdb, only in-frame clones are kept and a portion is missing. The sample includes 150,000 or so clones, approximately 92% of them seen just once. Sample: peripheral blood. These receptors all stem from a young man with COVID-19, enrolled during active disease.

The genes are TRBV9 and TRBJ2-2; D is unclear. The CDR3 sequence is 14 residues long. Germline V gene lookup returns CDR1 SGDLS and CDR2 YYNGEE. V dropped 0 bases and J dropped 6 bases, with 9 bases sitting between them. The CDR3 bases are TGTGCCAGCAGCGTAGCTAGGTGGCCCGGGGAGCTGTTTTTT. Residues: CASSVARWPGELFF.

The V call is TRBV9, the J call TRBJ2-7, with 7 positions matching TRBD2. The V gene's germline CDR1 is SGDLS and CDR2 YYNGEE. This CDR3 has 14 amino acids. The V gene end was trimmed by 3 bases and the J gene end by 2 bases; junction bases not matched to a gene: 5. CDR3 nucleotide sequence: TGTGCCAGCAGCGCGCTAGCGGAAGCCTACGAGCAGTACTTC. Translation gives CASSALAEAYEQYF.

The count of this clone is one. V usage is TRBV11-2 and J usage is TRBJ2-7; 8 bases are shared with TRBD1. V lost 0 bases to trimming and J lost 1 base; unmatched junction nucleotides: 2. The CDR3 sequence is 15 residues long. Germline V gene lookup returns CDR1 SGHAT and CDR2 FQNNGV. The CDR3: CASSLEGTGSYEQYF. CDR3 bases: TGTGCCAGCAGCTTAGAAGGGACAGGATCCTACGAGCAGTACTTC. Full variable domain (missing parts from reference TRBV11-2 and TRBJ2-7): EAGVAQSPRYKIIEKRQSVAFWCNPISGHATLYWYQQILGQGPKLLIQFQNNGVVDDSQLPKDRFSAERLKGVDSTLKIQPAKLEDSAVYLCASSLEGTGSYEQYFGPGTRLTVT.

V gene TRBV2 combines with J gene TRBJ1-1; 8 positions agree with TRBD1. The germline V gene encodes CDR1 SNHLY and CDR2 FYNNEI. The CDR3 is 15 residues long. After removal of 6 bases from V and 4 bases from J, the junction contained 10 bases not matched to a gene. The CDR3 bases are TGTGCCAGCAGGGTCCGGACAGGGTTTGGCACTGAAGCTTTCTTT. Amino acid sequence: CASRVRTGFGTEAFF.

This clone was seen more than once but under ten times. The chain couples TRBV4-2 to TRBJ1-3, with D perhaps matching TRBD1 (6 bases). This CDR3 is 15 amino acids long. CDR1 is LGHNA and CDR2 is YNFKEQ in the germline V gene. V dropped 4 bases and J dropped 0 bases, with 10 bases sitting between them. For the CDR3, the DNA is TGTGCCAGCAGCCGAACAGGGAACTCTGGAAACACCATATATTTT. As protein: CASSRTGNSGNTIYF.

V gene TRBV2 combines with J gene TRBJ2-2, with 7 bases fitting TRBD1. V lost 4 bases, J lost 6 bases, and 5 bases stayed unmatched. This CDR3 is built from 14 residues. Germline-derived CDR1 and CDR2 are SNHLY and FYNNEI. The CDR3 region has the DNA TGTGCCAGCAGTGCTGACAGGGTTCCCGGGGAGCTGTTTTTT. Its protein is CASSADRVPGELFF. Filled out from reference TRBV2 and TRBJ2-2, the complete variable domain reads EPEVTQTPSHQVTQMGQEVILRCVPISNHLYFYWYRQILGQKVEFLVSFYNNEISEKSEIFDDQFSVERPDGSNFTLKIRSTKLEDSAMYFCASSADRVPGELFFGEGSRLTVL.

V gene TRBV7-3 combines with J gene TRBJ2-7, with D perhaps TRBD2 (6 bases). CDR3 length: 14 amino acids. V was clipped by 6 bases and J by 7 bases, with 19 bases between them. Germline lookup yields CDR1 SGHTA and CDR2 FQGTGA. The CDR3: CASSYARDSREQYF. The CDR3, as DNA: TGTGCCAGCAGTTACGCGAGGGACTCGAGGGAGCAGTACTTC.

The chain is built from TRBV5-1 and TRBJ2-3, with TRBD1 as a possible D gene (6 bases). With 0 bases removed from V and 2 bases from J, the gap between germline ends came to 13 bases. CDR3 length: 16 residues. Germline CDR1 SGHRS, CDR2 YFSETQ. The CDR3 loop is CASSLAGQPLTDTQYF. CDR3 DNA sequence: TGCGCCAGCAGCTTGGCCGGACAGCCTCTCACAGATACGCAGTATTTT.

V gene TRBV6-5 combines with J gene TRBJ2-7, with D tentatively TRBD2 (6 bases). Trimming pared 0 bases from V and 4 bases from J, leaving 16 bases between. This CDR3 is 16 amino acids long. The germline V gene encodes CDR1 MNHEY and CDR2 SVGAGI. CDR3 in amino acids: CASSYSFSGHIYEQYF. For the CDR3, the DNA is TGTGCCAGCAGTTACTCGTTTAGCGGCCACATTTACGAGCAGTACTTC.

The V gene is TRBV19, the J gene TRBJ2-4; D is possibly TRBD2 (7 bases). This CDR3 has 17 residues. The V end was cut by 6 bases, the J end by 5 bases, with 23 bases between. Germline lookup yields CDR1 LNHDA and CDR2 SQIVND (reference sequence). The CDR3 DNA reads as TGTGCCAGTAGGCCGAGGGCGGGGGCCGCCGCCGAAAACATTCAGTACTTC. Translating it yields CASRPRAGAAAENIQYF.

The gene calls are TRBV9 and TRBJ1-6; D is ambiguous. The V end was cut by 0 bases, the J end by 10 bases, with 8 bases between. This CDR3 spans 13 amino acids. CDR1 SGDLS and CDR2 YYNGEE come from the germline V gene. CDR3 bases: TGTGCCAGCAGCGTAGTGTCAGGCTCACCCCTCCACTTT. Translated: CASSVVSGSPLHF.

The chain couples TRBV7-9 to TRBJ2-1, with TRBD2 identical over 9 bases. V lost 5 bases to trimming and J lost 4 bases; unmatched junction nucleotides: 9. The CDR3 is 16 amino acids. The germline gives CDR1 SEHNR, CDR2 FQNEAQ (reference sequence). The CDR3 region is CASSPPSGRRYNEQFF. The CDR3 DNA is TGTGCCAGCAGCCCCCCAAGCGGGAGGCGTTACAATGAGCAGTTCTTC.

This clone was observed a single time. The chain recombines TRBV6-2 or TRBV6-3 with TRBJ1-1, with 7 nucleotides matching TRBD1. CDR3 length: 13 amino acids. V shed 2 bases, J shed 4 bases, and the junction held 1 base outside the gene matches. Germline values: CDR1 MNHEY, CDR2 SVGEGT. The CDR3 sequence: CASSYTGVTEAFF. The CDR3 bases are TGTGCCAGCAGTTACACAGGGGTCACTGAAGCTTTCTTT.

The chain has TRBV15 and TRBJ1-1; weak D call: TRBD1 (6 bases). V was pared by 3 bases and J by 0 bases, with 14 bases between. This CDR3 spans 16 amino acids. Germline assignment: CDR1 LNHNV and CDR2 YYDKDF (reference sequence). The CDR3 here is CATSREWGGLNTEAFF. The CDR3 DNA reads TGTGCCACCAGCAGGGAATGGGGGGGGCTGAACACTGAAGCTTTCTTT.

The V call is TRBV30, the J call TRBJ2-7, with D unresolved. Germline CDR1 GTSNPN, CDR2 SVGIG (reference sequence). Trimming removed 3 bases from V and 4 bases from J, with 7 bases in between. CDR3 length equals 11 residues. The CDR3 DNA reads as TGTGCCTGGAGGACTGGTTACGAGCAGTACTTC. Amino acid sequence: CAWRTGYEQYF.

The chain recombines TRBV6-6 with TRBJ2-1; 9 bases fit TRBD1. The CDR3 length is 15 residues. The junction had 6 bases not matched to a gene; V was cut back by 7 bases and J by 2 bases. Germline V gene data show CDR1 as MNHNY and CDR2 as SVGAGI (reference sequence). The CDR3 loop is CASNTGQGPYNEQFF. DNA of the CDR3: TGTGCCAGCAACACGGGACAGGGACCCTACAATGAGCAGTTCTTC.

CDR3 sequence reads: CASSQNAGTSGYNEQFF. The CDR3 coding sequence is TGTGCCAGCAGCCAAAACGCCGGGACTAGCGGCTACAATGAGCAGTTCTTC. The chain couples TRBV5-4 to TRBJ2-1; 11 bases match TRBD2. V lost 4 bases, J lost 3 bases, and 9 bases stayed unmatched. Germline CDR1 is SGHNT and CDR2 is YYREEE (reference sequence). The CDR3 runs 17 residues.